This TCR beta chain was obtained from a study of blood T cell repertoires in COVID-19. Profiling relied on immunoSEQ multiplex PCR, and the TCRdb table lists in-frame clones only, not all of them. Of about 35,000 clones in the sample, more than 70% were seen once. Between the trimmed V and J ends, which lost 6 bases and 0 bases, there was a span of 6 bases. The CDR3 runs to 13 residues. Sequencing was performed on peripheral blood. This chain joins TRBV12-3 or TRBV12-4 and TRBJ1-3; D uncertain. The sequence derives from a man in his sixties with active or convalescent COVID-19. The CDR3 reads CASRHRSGNTIYF. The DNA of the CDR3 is TGTGCCAGCAGACACCGCTCTGGAAACACCATATATTTT.